A single sample is the source of the 20 T cell receptor beta chains below, sequenced in a study of cytomegalovirus exposure and HLA in healthy donors. In the PCR, 60 Vbeta and 13 Jbeta primers were used. Produced via immunoSEQ multiplex PCR; TCRdb's table is partial and in-frame only. The sample shows under 150,000 clones, roughly 80% of them seen only once. The source material was PBMCs. These receptors were collected from a girl aged 2 to 10 in good health and CMV-seronegative.

The rearrangement links TRBV5-1 to TRBJ2-5; 7 bases match TRBD2. After removal of 4 bases from V and 4 bases from J, the junction contained 4 bases not matched to a gene. The CDR3 sequence is 13 residues long. The germline gives CDR1 SGHRS, CDR2 YFSETQ. CDR3 protein: CASSLVAGETQYF. CDR3 coding DNA: TGCGCCAGCAGCCTAGTAGCGGGAGAGACCCAGTACTTC.

The V call is TRBV28, the J call TRBJ2-1; 8 nucleotides line up with TRBD2. This CDR3 has 17 residues. Trimming cost V 5 bases and J 4 bases; bases outside gene matches: 13. CDR1 and CDR2 from the germline V gene are MDHEN and SYDVKM. The CDR3 DNA reads TGTGCCAGCAGTCCCGAGGGACACACGGGAGGGTACAATGAGCAGTTCTTC. Translating gives CASSPEGHTGGYNEQFF.

The CDR3 region has the DNA TGTGCCAGCTCACCACCGGTCAGGGCTGGAAACACCATATATTTT. Translating gives CASSPPVRAGNTIYF. The rearrangement links TRBV18 to TRBJ1-3, with D possibly matching TRBD1 (5 bases). Per germline, CDR1 KGHSH and CDR2 LQKENI. This CDR3 contains 15 residues. V lost 0 bases and J lost 2, with 8 bases in between. Full variable domain (rest looked up from reference TRBV18 and TRBJ1-3): NAGVMQNPRHLVRRRGQEARLRCSPMKGHSHVYWYRQLPEEGLKFMVYLQKENIIDESGMPKERFSAEFPKEGPSILRIQQVVRGDSAAYFCASSPPVRAGNTIYFGEGSWLTVV.

The CDR3 DNA sequence: TGTGCCAGCAGTGAGCGGCGGCCCGACACAGATACGCAGTATTTT. It translates to CASSERRPDTDTQYF. The chain couples TRBV2 to TRBJ2-3, with D unresolved. Germline V gene sequence: CDR1 SNHLY, CDR2 FYNNEI. V shed 3 bases and J shed 2 bases, with 12 bases lying between them. The CDR3 length is 15 residues.

This rearrangement joins TRBV5-8 to TRBJ2-2; 7 bases line up with TRBD2. The CDR3 contains 14 residues. The germline V gene encodes CDR1 SGHTS and CDR2 YDEGEE. The junction had 6 bases not matched to a gene; V was cut back by 2 bases and J by 8 bases. The CDR3 region is CASSFQAGFGELFF. The DNA for the CDR3 is TGTGCCAGCAGCTTCCAAGCGGGGTTTGGGGAGCTGTTTTTT. Combining the CDR3 with reference TRBV5-8 and TRBJ2-2 gives the whole variable domain EAGVTQSPTHLIKTRGQQATLRCSPISGHTSVYWYQQALGLGLQFLLWYDEGEERNRGNFPPRFSGRQFPNYSSELNVNALELEDSALYLCASSFQAGFGELFFGEGSRLTVL.

The sample holds many counts of this clone. The chain recombines TRBV4-2 with TRBJ2-5, with D maybe TRBD1 (5 bases). The germline gives CDR1 LGHNA, CDR2 YNFKEQ. The CDR3 extends over 15 amino acids. Trimming cost V 4 bases and J 5 bases, with 17 bases left between them. The CDR3 bases are TGTGCCAGCAGCCCTCAGTGGGGCCAAGGGGAGACCCAGTACTTC. This translates into CASSPQWGQGETQYF.

The chain combines TRBV21-1 with TRBJ2-7; the table's D call TRBD1 went unverified against the DNA. TRBV21-1 is flagged as a pseudogene. This CDR3 has 17 amino acids. The CDR3 nucleotides read TGTGCCACCGAGGAGGGGGCAGGGGGCGCAATGCTCTACGAGCAGTACTTC. Amino acids: CATEEGAGGAMLYEQYF.

The chain combines TRBV6-5 with TRBJ1-2; 7 bases align to TRBD1. V shed 6 bases, J shed 6 bases, and the junction held 7 bases outside the gene matches. CDR1 is MNHEY and CDR2 is SVGAGI in the germline V gene. CDR3 length: 13 residues. This CDR3 reads CASRATGLDGYTF. DNA for the CDR3: TGTGCCAGCAGGGCGACAGGGTTGGATGGCTACACCTTC.

This chain uses TRBV15 with TRBJ2-3; a weak D match, TRBD1 (5 bases). V shed 4 bases and J shed 4 bases, with 18 bases lying between them. Germline V gene sequence: CDR1 LNHNV, CDR2 YYDKDF (reference sequence). The CDR3 loop spans 16 amino acids. The CDR3 DNA sequence: TGTGCCACCAGCAAAGAGAGAGGTAGGGGCCCAGATACGCAGTATTTT. Translated, it gives CATSKERGRGPDTQYF.

This chain connects TRBV7-3 to TRBJ2-7, with 8 bases that match TRBD2. V trimming: 7 bases; J trimming: 3 bases; junction bases outside the gene matches: 32. CDR1 and CDR2 (germline): SGHTA, FQGTGA. The CDR3 totals 22 residues. The CDR3 DNA reads TGTGCCAGCAACCCCGGAAAAATAACGCGGACTAGCTCACATTGTGGAATCTACGAGCAGTACTTC. Encoded protein: CASNPGKITRTSSHCGIYEQYF.

This clone was seen a single time. The CDR3 nucleotides are TGTGCCAGCAGCCCCGAGGCGCGGGACCCTGGGAATGAGCAGTTCTTC. Residues: CASSPEARDPGNEQFF. The V and J genes are TRBV7-2 and TRBJ2-1; possible D gene TRBD2, 6 bases. The CDR3 sequence is 16 residues long. Germline assignment: CDR1 SGHTA and CDR2 FQGNSA. With 5 bases removed from V and 7 bases from J, the gap between germline ends came to 21 bases.

This sequence joins TRBV7-2 and TRBJ2-2, with D unclear. Germline V gives CDR1 SGHTA, CDR2 FQGNSA. This CDR3 is built from 13 residues. Trimming took 5 bases from V and 8 from J, leaving 12 bases between them. The CDR3 loop reads CASSPSRVGELFF. The CDR3 coding sequence is TGTGCCAGCAGCCCCTCTCGGGTGGGGGAGCTGTTTTTT.

This clone came up a few times. The gene calls are TRBV27 and TRBJ2-1; 12 bases map to TRBD2. The CDR3 runs 17 residues. Germline CDR1 MNHEY, CDR2 SMNVEV (reference sequence). With V trimmed by 4 bases and J by 10 bases, 14 bases remained unmatched. The CDR3 spells CASSSTLAGGPIGEQFF. In nucleotides, the CDR3 is TGTGCCAGCAGTTCGACCCTAGCGGGGGGGCCGATTGGGGAGCAGTTCTTC.

This rearrangement joins TRBV18 to TRBJ2-5; the match to TRBD1 covers 7 bases. Germline loops: CDR1 KGHSH, CDR2 LQKENI. V lost 3 bases, J lost 4 bases, and 5 bases stayed unmatched. The CDR3 runs to 14 residues. CDR3 sequence: CASSPNPGGETQYF. CDR3 nucleotides: TGTGCCAGCTCACCGAATCCAGGGGGAGAGACCCAGTACTTC.

The chain has TRBV5-6 and TRBJ2-7; tentatively, D is TRBD2 (6 bases). The CDR3 extends over 16 amino acids. The V end was cut by 2 bases, the J end by 4 bases, with 19 bases between. Germline lookup yields CDR1 SGHDT and CDR2 YYEEEE. CDR3 coding DNA: TGTGCCAGCAGCTTCGCCCCGGGAGCCCACGTATACGAGCAGTACTTC. This translates into CASSFAPGAHVYEQYF.

V and J are TRBV10-2 and TRBJ2-3, with 7 bases that match TRBD2. Unmatched junction bases numbered 14, after V lost 1 base and J lost 4 bases. The CDR3 has 18 amino acids. Germline V gives CDR1 WSHSY, CDR2 SAAADI. CDR3: CASSELSLAERDSDTQYF. Here the CDR3 DNA reads TGCGCCAGCAGTGAGTTAAGTCTAGCGGAGAGGGACTCAGATACGCAGTATTTT.

The DNA for the CDR3 is TGTGCCAGTAGTACTGGGACTAGCGGGGCAGATACGCAGTATTTT. It is translated as CASSTGTSGADTQYF. The chain recombines TRBV19 with TRBJ2-3, with 13 bases fitting TRBD2. CDR1 is LNHDA and CDR2 is SQIVND in the germline V gene (reference sequence). The CDR3 totals 15 residues. J gave up 4 bases and V 4 bases, and 2 bases lay outside the gene matches.

The chain combines TRBV7-6 with TRBJ1-1, with D tentatively TRBD1 (6 bases). In germline, CDR1 is SGHVS, CDR2 FNYEAQ. The CDR3 extends over 15 amino acids. V was shortened by 4 bases and J by 3 bases, with 15 bases between the two germline ends. The CDR3 protein is CASSSTGYLDTEAFF. In DNA form, the CDR3 reads TGTGCCAGCAGCTCCACAGGGTACCTGGACACTGAAGCTTTCTTT.

The CDR3 loop is CSVRMTGAYEQYF. CDR3 bases: TGCAGCGTGCGGATGACAGGGGCCTACGAGCAGTACTTC. The chain recombines TRBV29-1 with TRBJ2-7, with TRBD1 matching over 8 bases. The CDR3 is 13 residues long. V trimming: 6 bases; J trimming: 2 bases; junction bases outside the gene matches: 6. The germline gives CDR1 SQVTM, CDR2 ANQGSEA.

The genes are TRBV4-1 and TRBJ1-1; no clear D. V lost 3 bases and J lost 4, with 12 bases in between. CDR1 and CDR2 from the germline V gene are MGHRA and YSYEKL. This CDR3 region has 14 residues. CDR3 coding DNA: TGCGCCAGCAGCCACCCAGCAGAGGGCACTGAAGCTTTCTTT. Protein product: CASSHPAEGTEAFF.